This T cell receptor beta chain comes out of a study of vaccination effects on CD4 cells after COVID-19. Repertoires were generated with immunoSEQ multiplex PCR, while TCRdb's copy carries only in-frame clones and drops some. The top ten clones hold roughly 20% of a sample with approximately 30,000 clones, about 70% of them seen once. Study-wide results and limits: At late timepoints after vaccination, vaccine- and infection-induced clones shrank markedly.

V shed 1 base and J shed 11 bases, with 8 bases lying between them. Germline-derived CDR1 and CDR2 are MNHEY and SVGAGI. The CDR3 sequence is 12 residues long. This clone turned up a few times. What it recognizes is unknown. Antigen-specific CD4+ T cells were expanded (with viral peptide pools) by the ViraFEST assay ahead of sequencing. Following 10 days of culture, CD4+ T cells were isolated. Vaccine recipients lacked prior SARS-CoV-2 infection and had negative nucleocapsid antibodies. The authors exchanged half the medium for IL-2 medium on days 3 and 7. This TCR came from a human donor who received a COVID-19 vaccine. The gene calls are TRBV6-5 and TRBJ1-4; D may be TRBD1 (5 bases). Sequenced material: CD4+ T cells from PBMCs cultured with HCoV-NL63 spike peptides, taken before COVID-19 vaccination. Here the CDR3 reads CASSYFGGKLFF. The CDR3 bases are TGTGCCAGCAGTTACTTCGGGGGGAAACTGTTTTTT.